The subject of this entry is one T cell receptor (beta chain). The protocol was immunoSEQ multiplex PCR, while the TCRdb copy is restricted to in-frame clones and leaves out a portion. The table lists about 140,000 clones, around 80% of them singletons. This specimen belongs to a study of blood T cell repertoires in COVID-19. Germline V gene data show CDR1 as GTSNPN and CDR2 as SVGIG (reference sequence). V lost 1 base and J 7 bases, leaving 11 bases between the germline ends. This CDR3 spans 13 amino acids. The material sequenced was peripheral blood. This receptor was obtained from a human donor in a cohort sampled during active COVID-19. The chain joins TRBV30 to TRBJ2-1; no clear D gene. CDR3 sequence: CAWSALLWNEQFF. Written as DNA, the CDR3 is TGTGCCTGGAGTGCTCTACTATGGAATGAGCAGTTCTTC.